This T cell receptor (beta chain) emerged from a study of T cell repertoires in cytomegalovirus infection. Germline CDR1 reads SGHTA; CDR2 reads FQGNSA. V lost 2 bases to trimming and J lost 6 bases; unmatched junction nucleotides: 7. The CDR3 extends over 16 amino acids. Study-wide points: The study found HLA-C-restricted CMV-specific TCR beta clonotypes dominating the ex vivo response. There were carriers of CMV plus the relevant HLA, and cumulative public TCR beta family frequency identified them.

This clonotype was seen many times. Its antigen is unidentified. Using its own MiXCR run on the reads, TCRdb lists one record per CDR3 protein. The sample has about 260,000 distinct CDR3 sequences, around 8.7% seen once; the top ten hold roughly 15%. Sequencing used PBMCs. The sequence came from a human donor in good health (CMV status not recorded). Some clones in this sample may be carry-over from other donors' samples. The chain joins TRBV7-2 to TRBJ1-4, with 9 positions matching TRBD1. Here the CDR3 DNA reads TGTGCCAGCAGCTTAAACCCGGGACAGGGATATGAAAAACTGTTTTTT. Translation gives CASSLNPGQGYEKLFF.